This T cell receptor beta chain was recovered during a study of T-cell reconstitution after alpha-beta-depleted transplantation in children. Study-level results: Some patients showed high day-60 TCRbeta diversity, which derived from surviving recipient T cells and thymic progenitors. Several hundred graft clones that had expanded were reportedly the source of alpha-beta T cells about two months after transplant.

Trimming left V 4 bases short and J 8 bases short, with 8 bases between. The CDR3 runs to 12 residues. From germline, CDR1 is LGHDT and CDR2 YNNKEL (reference sequence). This clonotype was detected only a few times. Its antigen is unidentified. The authors prepared the TCRbeta library with unique molecular identifiers. TCRdb called the PCR reads again in MiXCR, with one record for every CDR3 protein. Here the sample spans hundreds of thousands of distinct CDR3 sequences, roughly 15% being singletons. The material was PBMCs, mostly from graft donor cells, obtained 360 days after TCRalphabeta/CD19-depleted stem cell transplant. The TCR was taken from a male patient under 18 who had a stem cell transplant for acute lymphoblastic leukemia, so the T cells may come from the graft donor. The rearrangement uses TRBV3-1 and TRBJ2-2; D not certain. For the CDR3, the DNA is TGTGCCAGCAGCCGCCGCATAGGGGAGCTGTTTTTT. Protein sequence: CASSRRIGELFF. Together with reference TRBV3-1 and TRBJ2-2, the CDR3 gives the full variable domain: DTAVSQTPKYLVTQMGNDKSIKCEQNLGHDTMYWYKQDSKKFLKIMFSYNNKELIINETVPNRFSPKSPDKAHLNLHINSLELGDSAVYFCASSRRIGELFFGEGSRLTVL.